The rows below give T cell receptor beta chains drawn from one sample of a study of blood T cell repertoires in COVID-19. This table comes from immunoSEQ multiplex PCR, and its TCRdb copy is limited to in-frame clones, with some not included. The sample lists roughly 150,000 clones; approximately 80% were seen once. Sample: peripheral blood. Every receptor here comes from a woman at least 80 years old with acute or convalescent COVID-19. Each CDR3 is given with its conserved first and last residue. A D gene is named only where the DNA matches it firmly. Clone sizes are given selectively: once, few, many, or a class where the clone is expanded.

J | V | size | D | CDR3 | DNA
TRBJ1-3 | TRBV19 | . | TRBD1 | CASSTDGQGLDTIYF | TGTGCCAGTAGTACCGATGGACAGGGGCTTGACACCATATATTTT
TRBJ1-2 | TRBV30 | . | . | CAWRSFVNYGYTF | TGTGCCTGGAGGAGCTTCGTTAACTATGGCTACACCTTC
TRBJ2-7 | TRBV5-6 | . | TRBD1 | CASNSPGQTSEQYF | TGTGCCAGCAATTCCCCGGGACAGACGTCTGAGCAGTACTTC
TRBJ1-5 | TRBV2 | . | . | CASTAVLSNQPQHF | TGTGCCAGCACCGCGGTTCTTAGCAATCAGCCCCAGCATTTT
TRBJ1-1 | TRBV19 | few | TRBD1 | CASSMGRGYRTEAEAFF | TGTGCCAGTAGTATGGGCAGGGGGTATCGTACAGAAGCTGAAGCTTTCTTT
TRBJ1-5 | TRBV6-1 | few | TRBD1 | CASSDRSRGDNQPQHF | TGTGCCAGCAGTGATAGGTCCAGGGGGGACAATCAGCCCCAGCATTTT
TRBJ1-3 | TRBV25-1 | . | . | CASSWQQGSGNTIYF | TGTGCCAGCAGTTGGCAACAGGGCTCTGGAAACACCATATATTTT
TRBJ1-1 | TRBV6-6 | once | . | CASKTGQNTEAFF | TGTGCCAGCAAAACCGGACAGAACACTGAAGCTTTCTTT
TRBJ1-4 | TRBV2 | . | . | CASRARLGDEKLFF | TGTGCCAGCAGGGCCCGCCTAGGCGATGAAAAACTGTTTTTT
TRBJ2-1 | TRBV28 | once | TRBD2 | CASSPPPASGGDEQFF | TGTGCCAGCAGTCCCCCCCCTGCTAGCGGAGGGGATGAGCAGTTCTTC
TRBJ1-1 | TRBV13 | . | . | CASSHFRVMNTEAFF | TGTGCCAGCAGCCACTTTAGAGTCATGAACACTGAAGCTTTCTTT
TRBJ1-1 | TRBV30 | . | . | CAWSVKGGRGSTFF | TGTGCCTGGAGTGTAAAAGGGGGAAGGGGATCGACTTTCTTT
TRBJ2-1 | TRBV5-1 | . | TRBD2 | CASSSGLAGGNEQFF | TGCGCCAGCAGCTCGGGACTAGCGGGGGGCAATGAGCAGTTCTTC
TRBJ2-3 | TRBV30 | . | . | CAWTIGDTQYF | TGTGCCTGGACAATCGGAGATACGCAGTATTTT
TRBJ2-7 | TRBV5-1 | . | . | CASSFERGYEQYF | TGCGCCAGCAGCTTTGAAAGGGGGTACGAGCAGTACTTC
TRBJ2-1 | TRBV29-1 | . | . | CSVVRRVNNEQFF | TGCAGCGTTGTCCGCAGGGTTAACAATGAGCAGTTCTTC
TRBJ1-2 | TRBV27 | . | TRBD1 | CASSPGTARTNYGYTF | TGTGCCAGCAGCCCCGGGACAGCAAGAACTAACTATGGCTACACCTTC
TRBJ2-2 | TRBV9 | . | . | CASSVAGRFTGELFF | TGTGCCAGCAGCGTAGCTGGGCGTTTCACCGGGGAGCTGTTTTTT
TRBJ1-1 | TRBV11-1 | . | TRBD1 | CASSLGGTGARTEAFF | TGTGCCAGCAGCTTAGGAGGGACAGGGGCCCGGACTGAAGCTTTCTTT
TRBJ2-6 | TRBV28 | . | . | CASIGPEGAVSGANVLTF | TGTGCCAGCATTGGACCGGAAGGGGCGGTGTCCGGGGCCAACGTCCTGACTTTC
TRBJ1-2 | TRBV15 | . | TRBD1 | CATSRAGQGVYGYGYTF | TGTGCCACCAGCAGAGCTGGACAGGGGGTGTACGGCTATGGCTACACCTTC
TRBJ2-1 | TRBV4-2 | . | . | CASSPSIDRESEQFF | TGTGCCAGCAGCCCATCCATAGACCGGGAGTCAGAGCAGTTCTTC
TRBJ2-5 | TRBV27 | few | . | CASRTTAAQYF | TGTGCCAGCAGGACTACGGCGGCCCAGTACTTC
TRBJ2-5 | TRBV6-1 | . | . | CASSEGNSERGTQYF | TGTGCCAGCAGTGAAGGTAATAGTGAACGTGGGACCCAGTACTTC
TRBJ1-1 | TRBV19 | once | . | CASSILLRNTEAFF | TGTGCCAGTAGTATATTACTGAGGAACACTGAAGCTTTCTTT
TRBJ2-3 | TRBV2 | . | . | CVRDAVHISDTQYF | TGTGTGAGGGATGCAGTTCATATCTCAGATACGCAGTATTTT
TRBJ2-7 | TRBV3-1/TRBV3-2 | few | . | CASSRTRGSSYEQYF | TGTGCCAGCAGCCGGACCCGGGGGAGCTCCTACGAGCAGTACTTC
TRBJ2-2 | TRBV19 | . | . | CASSAKTGTGELFF | TGTGCCAGTAGTGCCAAAACAGGCACCGGGGAGCTGTTTTTT
TRBJ2-2 | TRBV13 | . | TRBD2 | CASSHRTSGDNTGELFF | TGTGCCAGCAGCCACCGGACTAGCGGGGACAACACCGGGGAGCTGTTTTTT
TRBJ2-5 | TRBV5-1 | . | TRBD2 | CASSLASGGETQYF | TGCGCCAGCAGCTTGGCTAGCGGGGGAGAGACCCAGTACTTC
TRBJ1-5 | TRBV28 | . | . | CASSLLGDQPQHF | TGTGCCAGCAGTTTATTGGGAGATCAGCCCCAGCATTTT
TRBJ2-5 | TRBV5-1 | . | TRBD1 | CASNPTGGTETQYF | TGCGCCAGCAACCCGACAGGGGGAACAGAGACCCAGTACTTC
TRBJ2-4 | TRBV7-2 | . | . | CASSLRPTGTRLAKNIQYF | TGTGCCAGCAGCCTTCGTCCGACCGGGACACGTCTAGCCAAAAACATTCAGTACTTC
TRBJ1-5 | TRBV2 | . | TRBD1 | CASSGQGGNQPQHF | TGTGCCAGCAGTGGACAGGGTGGGAATCAGCCCCAGCATTTT
TRBJ1-1 | TRBV12-3/TRBV12-4 | . | . | CASSLASDTEAFF | TGTGCCAGCAGTTTAGCGTCGGACACTGAAGCTTTCTTT
TRBJ1-1 | TRBV6-5 | . | . | CASTGTRSMNTEAFF | TGTGCCAGTACCGGGACAAGGAGCATGAACACTGAAGCTTTCTTT
TRBJ1-5 | TRBV2 | once | TRBD1 | CASSLQGIGNQPQHF | TGTGCCAGCAGTTTACAGGGGATCGGCAATCAGCCCCAGCATTTT
TRBJ1-3 | TRBV5-5 | . | . | CASSPLSGHFGNTIYF | TGTGCCAGCAGCCCCTTGTCAGGACACTTTGGAAACACCATATATTTT
TRBJ1-5 | TRBV5-8 | . | . | CATCQGSNQPQHF | TGTGCCACCTGCCAGGGTAGCAATCAGCCCCAGCATTTT
TRBJ1-2 | TRBV5-4 | few | TRBD1 | CASSHDRGLVYGYTF | TGTGCCAGCAGCCACGACAGGGGGCTCGTCTATGGCTACACCTTC
TRBJ2-3 | TRBV11-3 | . | TRBD2 | CASSGRTSGQRDTQYF | TGTGCCAGCAGCGGTAGGACTAGCGGGCAACGGGATACGCAGTATTTT